Presented here are 5 T cell receptor beta chains from one specimen sequenced in a study of Graves' ophthalmopathy and Graves' hyperthyroidism (dated by TCRdb to the late 2010s). TCRdb records Illumina HiSeq 2000 as the sequencer. TCR beta CDR3 regions were amplified from RNA transcripts for repertoire sequencing. A first-round RT-PCR used HTBI primers with the Qiagen OneStep RT-PCR kit, followed by a second-round multiplex PCR, size selection and purification. TCRdb reprocessing: public reads trimmed at Q25 with fastp, clones called with MiXCR, in-frame beta chains kept. Each CDR3 protein appears once, grouped with its most common genes and DNA. The sample records about 660,000 distinct CDR3 sequences, about 38% of which are singletons. The leading ten clones occupy about 3.3% of the sample. The sample comprised peripheral blood. The receptors stem from an adult man with Graves' ophthalmopathy.

This chain links TRBV5-1 with TRBJ2-7; 10 nucleotides match TRBD2. The CDR3 spans 14 residues. Germline assignment: CDR1 SGHRS and CDR2 YFSETQ. The V segment lost 1 base and the J segment 6 bases; nucleotides outside the gene matches: 4. The DNA of the CDR3 is TGCGCCAGCAGCTTGAGCGGGGGGGCCGCCGAGCAGTACTTC. Amino acid sequence: CASSLSGGAAEQYF.

Points on this clonotype: One end of the junction does not line up with germline, which may come from a read error. The V and J genes are TRBV7-3 and TRBJ2-5; 7 bases fit TRBD2. Looked up from germline, CDR1 is SGHTA and CDR2 is FQGTGA. The CDR3 is made up of 14 amino acids. The chain's CDR3 is CSSSLTGGQETQYF. The CDR3 DNA follows: TGTTCCAGCAGCTTAACCGGGGGGCAAGAGACCCAGTACTTC.

The V and J genes are TRBV20-1 and TRBJ1-1; D is unresolved. Germline V lookup: CDR1 DFQATT, CDR2 SNEGSKA (reference sequence). The germline V and J ends were trimmed by 3 bases and 1 base, with 9 bases remaining between them. The CDR3 has 13 amino acids. The CDR3 is CSARRGANTEAFF. CDR3 nucleotide sequence: TGCAGTGCTAGGAGAGGAGCGAACACTGAAGCTTTCTTT.

The chain is built from TRBV29-1 and TRBJ1-2, with D maybe TRBD1 (6 bases). Germline V lookup: CDR1 SQVTM, CDR2 ANQGSEA. This CDR3 region has 13 residues. Trimming took 8 bases from V and 5 from J, leaving 18 bases between them. Here the CDR3 DNA reads TGCAGCAGCCCAGGGGAATCGAGGTATGGCTACACCTTC. This encodes CSSPGESRYGYTF.

This clonotype was counted between two and nine times. The V call is TRBV20-1, the J call TRBJ2-6, with D uncertain. V dropped 0 bases and J dropped 2 bases, with 5 bases sitting between them. CDR1 and CDR2 from the germline V gene are DFQATT and SNEGSKA (reference sequence). The length of the CDR3 is 14 residues. The CDR3 coding sequence is TGCAGTGCTAGAGAGGGGACTGGGGCCAACGTCCTGACTTTC. As protein: CSAREGTGANVLTF.